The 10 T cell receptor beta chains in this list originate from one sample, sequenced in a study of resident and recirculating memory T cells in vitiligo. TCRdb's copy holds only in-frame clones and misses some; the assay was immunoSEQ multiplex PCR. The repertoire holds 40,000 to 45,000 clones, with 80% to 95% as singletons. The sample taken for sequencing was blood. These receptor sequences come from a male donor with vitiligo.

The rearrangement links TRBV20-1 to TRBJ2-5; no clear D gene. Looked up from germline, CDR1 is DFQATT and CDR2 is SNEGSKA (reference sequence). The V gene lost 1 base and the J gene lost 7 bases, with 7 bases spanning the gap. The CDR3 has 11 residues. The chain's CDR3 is CSARGIGTQYF. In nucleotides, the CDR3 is TGCAGTGCTAGAGGCATCGGGACCCAGTACTTC.

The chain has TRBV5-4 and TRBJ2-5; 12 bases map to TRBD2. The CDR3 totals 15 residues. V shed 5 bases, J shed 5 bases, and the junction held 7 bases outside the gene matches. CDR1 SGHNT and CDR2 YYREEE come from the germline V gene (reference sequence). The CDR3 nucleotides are TGTGCCAGCAGGACCCTAGCGGGGGGGCCGGAGACCCAGTACTTC. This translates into CASRTLAGGPETQYF.

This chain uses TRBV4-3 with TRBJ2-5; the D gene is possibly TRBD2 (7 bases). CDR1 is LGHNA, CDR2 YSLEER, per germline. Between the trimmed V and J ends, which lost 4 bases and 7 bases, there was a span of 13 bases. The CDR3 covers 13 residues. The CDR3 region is CASSLGLQGTQYF. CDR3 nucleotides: TGCGCCAGCAGCCTGGGACTACAGGGGACCCAGTACTTC.

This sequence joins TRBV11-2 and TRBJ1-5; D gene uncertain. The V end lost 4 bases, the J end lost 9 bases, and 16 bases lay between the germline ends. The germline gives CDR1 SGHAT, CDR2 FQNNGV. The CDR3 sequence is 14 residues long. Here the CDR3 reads CASSSLGARRPQHF. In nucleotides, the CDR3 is TGTGCCAGCAGCTCCCTAGGAGCGAGGAGGCCCCAGCATTTT. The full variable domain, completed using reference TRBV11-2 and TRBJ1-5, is EAGVAQSPRYKIIEKRQSVAFWCNPISGHATLYWYQQILGQGPKLLIQFQNNGVVDDSQLPKDRFSAERLKGVDSTLKIQPAKLEDSAVYLCASSSLGARRPQHFGDGTRLSIL.

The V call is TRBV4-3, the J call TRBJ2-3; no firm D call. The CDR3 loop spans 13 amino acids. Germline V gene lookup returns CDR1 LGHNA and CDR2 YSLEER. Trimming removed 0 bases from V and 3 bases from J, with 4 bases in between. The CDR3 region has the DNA TGCGCCAGCAGCCAAGAATCGACAGATACGCAGTATTTT. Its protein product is CASSQESTDTQYF.

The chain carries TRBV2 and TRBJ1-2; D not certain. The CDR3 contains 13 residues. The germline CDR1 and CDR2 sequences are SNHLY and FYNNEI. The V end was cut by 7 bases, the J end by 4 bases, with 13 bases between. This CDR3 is CASKLRLTYGYTF. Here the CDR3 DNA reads TGTGCCAGCAAACTGCGACTGACCTATGGCTACACCTTC.

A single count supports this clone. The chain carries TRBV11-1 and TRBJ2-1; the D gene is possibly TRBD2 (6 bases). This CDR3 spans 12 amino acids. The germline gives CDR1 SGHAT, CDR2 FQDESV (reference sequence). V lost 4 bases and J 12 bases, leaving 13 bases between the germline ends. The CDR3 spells CASSWGVRGQFF. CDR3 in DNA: TGTGCCAGCAGCTGGGGGGTTAGGGGGCAGTTCTTC.

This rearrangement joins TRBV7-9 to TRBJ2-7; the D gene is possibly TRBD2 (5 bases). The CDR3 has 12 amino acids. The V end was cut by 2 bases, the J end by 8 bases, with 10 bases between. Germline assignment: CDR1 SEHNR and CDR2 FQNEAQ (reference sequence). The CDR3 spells CASSLNEGKQYF. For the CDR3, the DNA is TGTGCCAGCAGCTTAAACGAGGGAAAGCAGTACTTC. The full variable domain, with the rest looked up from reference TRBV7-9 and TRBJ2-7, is DTGVSQNPRHKITKRGQNVTFRCDPISEHNRLYWYRQTLGQGPEFLTYFQNEAQLEKSRLLSDRFSAERPKGSFSTLEIQRTEQGDSAMYLCASSLNEGKQYFGPGTRLTVT.

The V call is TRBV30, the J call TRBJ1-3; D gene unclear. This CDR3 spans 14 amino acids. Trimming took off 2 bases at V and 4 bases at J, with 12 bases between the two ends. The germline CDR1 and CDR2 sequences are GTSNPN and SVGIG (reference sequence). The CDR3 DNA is TGTGCCTGGAGTCTCCCGCCAGGCGGAAACACCATATATTTT. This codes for CAWSLPPGGNTIYF.

The CDR3: CAISGPTRDSKETQYF. CDR3 bases: TGTGCCATCAGTGGACCAACCAGGGACAGCAAAGAGACCCAGTACTTC. V gene TRBV10-3 combines with J gene TRBJ2-5; 7 bases line up with TRBD1. With 4 bases clipped from V and 3 bases from J, the junction kept 11 bases outside the gene matches. The CDR3 has 16 amino acids. Germline V gene lookup returns CDR1 ENHRY and CDR2 SYGVKD.